This passage covers 30 T cell receptor beta chains from one sample sequenced in a study of shared clonotypes between healthy human individuals. Clones were sequenced by immunoSEQ multiplex PCR, and TCRdb holds only the in-frame ones, with some missing. The sample lists around 2.5 million clones; approximately 94% were seen once. Material: naive CD4+ T cells from PBMCs. Subset in this sample: CD45RA+ positively selected. Every receptor here comes from a man aged 18-30 years in good health. Some clones in this sample may be carry-over from other donors' samples.

The chain carries TRBV27 and TRBJ2-7; perhaps TRBD1 as D (6 bases). The CDR3 consists of 11 residues. The germline V gene has CDR1 MNHEY and CDR2 SMNVEV (reference sequence). V was trimmed by 8 bases and J by 4 bases, leaving 9 bases between them. CDR3 protein: CASGQGYEQYF. The CDR3, as DNA: TGTGCCAGCGGCCAGGGGTACGAGCAGTACTTC.

The chain has TRBV5-4 and TRBJ2-7; 10 bases are a match to TRBD2. V gave up 4 bases and J gave up 2 bases; unmatched junction bases: 12. The CDR3 is made up of 17 amino acids. CDR1 is SGHNT, CDR2 YYREEE, per germline (reference sequence). The CDR3 region is CASSPGGPSGSPYEQYF. As DNA, the CDR3 is TGTGCCAGCAGCCCGGGGGGCCCTAGCGGGAGTCCCTACGAGCAGTACTTC. The full variable domain, with the rest looked up from reference TRBV5-4 and TRBJ2-7, is ETGVTQSPTHLIKTRGQQVTLRCSSQSGHNTVSWYQQALGQGPQFIFQYYREEENGRGNFPPRFSGLQFPNYSSELNVNALELDDSALYLCASSPGGPSGSPYEQYFGPGTRLTVT.

The gene calls are TRBV4-3 and TRBJ2-1, with 7 positions matching TRBD1. Trimming took 4 bases from V and 7 from J; bases not matched to a gene: 4. Germline values: CDR1 LGHNA, CDR2 YSLEER. The CDR3 consists of 13 residues. The DNA of the CDR3 is TGCGCCAGCAGCCCGGGACAGAGGAATGAGCAGTTCTTC. Translated, it gives CASSPGQRNEQFF.

The J gene is TRBJ1-3, the V gene TRBV5-1, with D tentatively TRBD1 (5 bases). The CDR3 extends over 15 amino acids. The V end lost 3 bases, the J end lost 2 bases, and 12 bases lay between the germline ends. Germline CDR1 is SGHRS and CDR2 is YFSETQ. The CDR3 DNA reads as TGCGCCAGCAGCTCCGGGGGATCGGCTGGAAACACCATATATTTT. Its translation: CASSSGGSAGNTIYF.

The chain couples TRBV28 to TRBJ1-2; the D gene is possibly TRBD1 (6 bases). This CDR3 has 15 residues. Trimming left V 4 bases short and J 10 bases short, with 22 bases between. Germline assignment: CDR1 MDHEN and CDR2 SYDVKM. CDR3 sequence: CASSSLQRTEGLYTF. In DNA, the CDR3 is TGTGCCAGCAGTTCCCTCCAAAGGACAGAAGGGCTCTACACCTTC.

The chain uses TRBV28 and TRBJ1-5; D is perhaps TRBD1 (5 bases). CDR3 length equals 15 residues. Between the trimmed V and J ends, which lost 6 bases and 0 bases, there was a span of 12 bases. Germline V lookup: CDR1 MDHEN, CDR2 SYDVKM. This CDR3 reads CASSTRQYSNQPQHF. The CDR3, as DNA: TGTGCCAGCAGCACACGACAGTATAGCAATCAGCCCCAGCATTTT.

On this clone: The same CDR3 also results from other DNA sequences found in this sample. V gene TRBV28 combines with J gene TRBJ2-7, with no clear D. CDR1 MDHEN and CDR2 SYDVKM come from the germline V gene. There are 11 residues in the CDR3. Trimming took off 6 bases at V and 3 bases at J, with 6 bases between the two ends. In nucleotides, the CDR3 is TGTGCCAGCAGCCCACACTACGAGCAGTACTTC. Translated: CASSPHYEQYF. Full variable domain (missing parts from reference TRBV28 and TRBJ2-7): DVKVTQSSRYLVKRTGEKVFLECVQDMDHENMFWYRQDPGLGLRLIYFSYDVKMKEKGDIPEGYSVSREKKERFSLILESASTNQTSMYLCASSPHYEQYFGPGTRLTVT.

The chain uses TRBV30 and TRBJ1-1; no clear D gene. The CDR3 consists of 13 residues. Germline CDR1 GTSNPN, CDR2 SVGIG (reference sequence). Trimming left V 6 bases short and J 7 bases short, with 18 bases between. The CDR3 nucleotides read TGTGCCTGCAGTACTTCCCGGGCCATTGAAGCTTTCTTT. It translates to CACSTSRAIEAFF. Full variable domain (missing parts from reference TRBV30 and TRBJ1-1): SQTIHQWPATLVQPVGSPLSLECTVEGTSNPNLYWYRQAAGRGLQLLFYSVGIGQISSEVPQNLSASRPQDRQFILSSKKLLLSDSGFYLCACSTSRAIEAFFGQGTRLTVV.

The V and J genes are TRBV15 and TRBJ2-1; 12 bases are a match to TRBD2. Looked up from germline, CDR1 is LNHNV and CDR2 is YYDKDF (reference sequence). After removal of 5 bases from V and 4 bases from J, the junction contained 6 bases not matched to a gene. The CDR3 extends over 16 amino acids. CDR3 loop: CATSPSTSGRYNEQFF. The CDR3 bases are TGTGCCACCAGCCCTTCGACTAGCGGGAGATACAATGAGCAGTTCTTC.

The chain recombines TRBV7-9 with TRBJ1-2; D gene ambiguous. Germline lookup yields CDR1 SEHNR and CDR2 FQNEAQ (reference sequence). V was clipped by 1 base and J by 4 bases, with 10 bases between them. The CDR3 has 14 amino acids. The CDR3 DNA is TGTGCCAGCAGCTTAGTCGCAGATTCCTATGGCTACACCTTC. This encodes CASSLVADSYGYTF.

The genes are TRBV5-4 and TRBJ1-4, with D tentatively TRBD1 (5 bases). The CDR3 extends over 15 amino acids. Trimming shortened V by 2 bases and J by 6 bases, and 14 bases separated the two germline ends. Germline V gene lookup returns CDR1 SGHNT and CDR2 YYREEE (reference sequence). The CDR3 nucleotides are TGTGCCAGCAGCTTTACGAGCCGGGGGGATGAAAAACTGTTTTTT. The encoded protein is CASSFTSRGDEKLFF.

The V and J genes are TRBV7-7 and TRBJ2-5; TRBD1 agrees at 7 bases. The CDR3 is 13 amino acids. From germline, CDR1 is SSHAT and CDR2 FNYEAQ (reference sequence). V was pared by 6 bases and J by 2 bases, with 3 bases of the junction left unmatched. The CDR3 spells CASSSGQQETQYF. The CDR3 DNA reads as TGTGCCAGCAGTTCGGGACAGCAAGAGACCCAGTACTTC.

This sequence joins TRBV5-6 and TRBJ2-1, with D perhaps assigned TRBD1 or TRBD2 (6 bases each). Germline V gene lookup returns CDR1 SGHDT and CDR2 YYEEEE. This CDR3 comprises 15 residues. Trimming stripped 1 base from V and 1 base from J, with 9 bases between. The CDR3 is CASSLWGASYNEQFF. DNA for the CDR3: TGTGCCAGCAGCTTGTGGGGGGCATCCTACAATGAGCAGTTCTTC.

V gene TRBV29-1 combines with J gene TRBJ2-1; D is unclear. Germline CDR1 reads SQVTM; CDR2 reads ANQGSEA. CDR3 length: 13 residues. The germline V and J ends were trimmed by 1 base and 2 bases, with 6 bases remaining between them. The CDR3 DNA follows: TGCAGCGTTGAAGGCAGAGCCTACAATGAGCAGTTCTTC. It specifies CSVEGRAYNEQFF.

The chain is built from TRBV15 and TRBJ2-3; no definite D call. CDR1 and CDR2 (germline): LNHNV, YYDKDF (reference sequence). CDR3 size: 16 residues. V shed 1 base and J shed 2 bases, with 13 bases lying between them. The CDR3 region has the DNA TGTGCCACCAGCAGAGTGTCGTTGGGATCCACAGATACGCAGTATTTT. As protein: CATSRVSLGSTDTQYF.

This chain connects TRBV4-1 to TRBJ2-2; D gene unclear. The CDR3 extends over 14 amino acids. The V gene's germline CDR1 is MGHRA and CDR2 YSYEKL. Trimming removed 2 bases from V and 6 bases from J, with 10 bases in between. The CDR3 DNA reads as TGCGCCAGCAGCCAACGCCGGTTGGCCGGGGAGCTGTTTTTT. It is translated as CASSQRRLAGELFF.

The gene calls are TRBV28 and TRBJ1-1; TRBD1 aligns across 7 bases. This CDR3 contains 12 residues. The germline gives CDR1 MDHEN, CDR2 SYDVKM. Trimming removed 9 bases from V and 5 bases from J; junction bases left unmatched: 6. The chain's CDR3 is CASDREGTEAFF. CDR3 DNA: TGTGCCAGTGACAGGGAAGGAACTGAAGCTTTCTTT.

This clone was seen only once. The gene calls are TRBV9 and TRBJ2-2; D might be TRBD1 or TRBD2, each matching 6 bases. There are 15 residues in the CDR3. The V gene lost 4 bases and the J gene lost 7 bases, with 17 bases spanning the gap. Germline CDR1 reads SGDLS; CDR2 reads YYNGEE. In nucleotides, the CDR3 is TGTGCCAGCAGCCCAAGGTCAGGGGAGGACGGGGAGCTGTTTTTT. Translation gives CASSPRSGEDGELFF.

This clone has a handful of counts. The CDR3 nucleotides are TGTGCCAGCAGTTTGGGACCGGAGGCGTGGGGCTACACCTTC. Translation gives CASSLGPEAWGYTF. The chain joins TRBV28 to TRBJ1-2; D is perhaps TRBD1 (5 bases). CDR1 is MDHEN, CDR2 SYDVKM, per germline. CDR3 length: 14 residues. V shed 3 bases and J shed 8 bases, with 16 bases lying between them.

V usage is TRBV9 and J usage is TRBJ2-7, with 7 bases matching TRBD1. CDR1 is SGDLS and CDR2 is YYNGEE in the germline V gene. After removal of 0 bases from V and 5 bases from J, the junction contained 11 bases not matched to a gene. The CDR3 is 16 residues long. CDR3 residues: CASSVVGDSLFDEQYF. The DNA for the CDR3 is TGTGCCAGCAGCGTAGTTGGGGACAGCCTTTTCGACGAGCAGTACTTC.

CDR3: CASSLGPGGGTDTQYF. The CDR3 nucleotides are TGTGCCAGCAGCTTAGGGCCGGGAGGGGGCACAGATACGCAGTATTTT. This rearrangement joins TRBV11-2 to TRBJ2-3; TRBD2 matches 8 bases. CDR3 length: 16 residues. Germline trimming cut 1 base from V and 1 base from J; bases unmatched to any gene: 4. Germline V gene data show CDR1 as SGHAT and CDR2 as FQNNGV.

The genes are TRBV28 and TRBJ2-7; 7 bases match TRBD1. The CDR3 is 13 residues long. V shed 3 bases and J 7 bases; nucleotides not matched to a gene: 6. CDR1 MDHEN and CDR2 SYDVKM come from the germline V gene. CDR3: CASSLKGAREQYF. The CDR3, as DNA: TGTGCCAGCAGTTTGAAGGGGGCGAGGGAGCAGTACTTC.

CDR3 sequence: CASSRLAGGSSYNEQFF. In DNA, the CDR3 is TGTGCCAGCAGCAGACTAGCGGGAGGGAGCTCCTACAATGAGCAGTTCTTC. V and J are TRBV7-7 and TRBJ2-1; 14 bases align to TRBD2. Germline CDR1 SSHAT, CDR2 FNYEAQ (reference sequence). V lost 5 bases to trimming and J lost 0 bases; unmatched junction nucleotides: 3. The CDR3 contains 17 residues.

The chain carries TRBV30 and TRBJ1-2; D unclear. The germline V gene has CDR1 GTSNPN and CDR2 SVGIG (reference sequence). The CDR3 spans 13 residues. The V and J ends lost 1 base and 5 bases respectively, with 11 bases between them. CDR3 residues: CAWSEQIEYGYTF. The CDR3 DNA sequence: TGTGCCTGGAGTGAGCAGATTGAATATGGCTACACCTTC.

This chain joins TRBV21-1 and TRBJ1-2; TRBD1 reflects the table's D call only, with no check against the DNA. TRBV21-1 is a pseudogene. This CDR3 region has 17 residues. The CDR3 sequence is CASSKLRQPKANYGYTF. The CDR3 DNA reads as TGTGCCAGCAGCAAATTGCGACAGCCCAAGGCTAACTATGGCTACACCTTC.

This clone was detected only once. V usage is TRBV5-1 and J usage is TRBJ1-2; D gene uncertain. CDR3 size: 16 residues. V shed 2 bases and J shed 0 bases, with 14 bases lying between them. The V gene's germline CDR1 is SGHRS and CDR2 YFSETQ. CDR3 in amino acids: CASSFAGGNSNYGYTF. Written as DNA, the CDR3 is TGCGCCAGCAGCTTTGCGGGCGGGAATTCTAACTATGGCTACACCTTC.

The chain carries TRBV13 and TRBJ2-7, with D perhaps matching TRBD1 (5 bases). Per germline, CDR1 PRHDT and CDR2 FYEKMQ (reference sequence). The V end was cut by 5 bases, the J end by 0 bases, with 11 bases between. The CDR3 sequence is 14 residues long. For the CDR3, the DNA is TGTGCCAGCAGCCCTCGCAGGGCCTCCTACGAGCAGTACTTC. This sequence encodes CASSPRRASYEQYF.

This clone appeared once. The chain uses TRBV29-1 and TRBJ2-1; D possibly matches TRBD1 or TRBD2 (7 bases each). This CDR3 contains 14 residues. CDR1 is SQVTM, CDR2 ANQGSEA, per germline. The V end was cut by 8 bases, the J end by 4 bases, with 18 bases between. The chain's CDR3 is CSIPQGGGYNEQFF. DNA for the CDR3: TGCAGCATCCCGCAGGGGGGGGGTTACAATGAGCAGTTCTTC.

The J gene is TRBJ1-1, the V gene TRBV2; no definite D call. Between the trimmed V and J ends, which lost 6 bases and 5 bases, there was a span of 16 bases. The V gene's germline CDR1 is SNHLY and CDR2 FYNNEI. The CDR3 has 14 amino acids. In nucleotides, the CDR3 is TGTGCCAGCAGGGGTTCCGCAGACTTAACTGAAGCTTTCTTT. Residues: CASRGSADLTEAFF.

This chain links TRBV19 with TRBJ2-5; D perhaps matches TRBD1 (6 bases). The V end was cut by 4 bases, the J end by 5 bases, with 17 bases between. The CDR3 extends over 15 amino acids. CDR1 and CDR2 (germline): LNHDA, SQIVND (reference sequence). The CDR3, as DNA: TGTGCCAGTAGTACCTCACCCAACAGGGTGGAGACCCAGTACTTC. This codes for CASSTSPNRVETQYF.